This T cell receptor (beta chain) was recovered during a study of spatial heterogeneity in lung cancer. Study conclusions and caveats: Within tumors, counts of expanded alpha and beta TCRs tracked tumor mutation counts.

CDR1 is SGHTA and CDR2 is FQGNSA in the germline V gene. This CDR3 region has 13 residues. V shed 6 bases and J shed 9 bases, with 15 bases lying between them. TCRdb ran MiXCR on the 5' RACE reads and lists one entry per CDR3 protein. This sample carries several thousand distinct CDR3 sequences, 9% to 10% of them seen once, and the ten largest clones take 9% to 15%. Time point noted: sample taken at primary tumor resection. The study sequenced unsorted whole RNA from tumor, nontumor lung or frozen PBMC. Note on this clonotype: What it binds is unknown.

Sample: lung tumor tissue, taken at surgery. The receptor was derived from a male donor with early-stage non-small cell lung cancer. The chain couples TRBV7-2 to TRBJ1-5, with unresolved D. CDR3 loop: CASSWTGDRPQHF. The CDR3 region has the DNA TGTGCCAGCAGTTGGACTGGGGATCGGCCCCAGCATTTT.